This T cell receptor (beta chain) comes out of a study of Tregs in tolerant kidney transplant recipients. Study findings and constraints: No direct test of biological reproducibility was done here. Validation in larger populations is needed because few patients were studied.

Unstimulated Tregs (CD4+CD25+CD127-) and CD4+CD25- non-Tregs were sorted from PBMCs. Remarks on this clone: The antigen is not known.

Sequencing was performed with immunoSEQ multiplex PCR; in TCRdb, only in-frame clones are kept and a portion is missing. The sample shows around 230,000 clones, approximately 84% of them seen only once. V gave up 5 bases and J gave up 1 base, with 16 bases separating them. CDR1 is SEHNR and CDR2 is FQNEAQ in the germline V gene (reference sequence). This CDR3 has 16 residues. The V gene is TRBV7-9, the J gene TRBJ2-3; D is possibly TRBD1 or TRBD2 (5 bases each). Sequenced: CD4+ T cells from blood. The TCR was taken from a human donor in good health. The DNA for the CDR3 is TGTGCCAGCAGCCTGACCCGGGACCTAGGCACAGATACGCAGTATTTT. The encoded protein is CASSLTRDLGTDTQYF.